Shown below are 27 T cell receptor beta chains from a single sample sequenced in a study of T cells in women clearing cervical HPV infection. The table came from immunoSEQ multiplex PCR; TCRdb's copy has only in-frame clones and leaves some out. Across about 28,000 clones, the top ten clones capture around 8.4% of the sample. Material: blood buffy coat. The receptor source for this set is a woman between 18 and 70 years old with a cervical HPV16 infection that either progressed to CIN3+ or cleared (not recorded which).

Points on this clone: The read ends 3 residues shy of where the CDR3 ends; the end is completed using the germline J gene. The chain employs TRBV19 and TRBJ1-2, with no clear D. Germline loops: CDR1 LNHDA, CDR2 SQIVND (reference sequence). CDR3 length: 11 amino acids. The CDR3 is CASSTHNDYTF. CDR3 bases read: TGTGCCAGTAGCACCCACAATGAC.

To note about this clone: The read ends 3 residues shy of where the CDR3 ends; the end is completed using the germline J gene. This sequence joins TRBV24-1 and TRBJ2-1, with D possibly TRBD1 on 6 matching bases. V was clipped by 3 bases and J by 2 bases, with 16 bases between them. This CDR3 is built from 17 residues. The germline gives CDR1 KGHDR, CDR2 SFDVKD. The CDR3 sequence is CATSDGRTDKTYNEQFF. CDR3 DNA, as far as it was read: TGTGCCACCAGTGATGGTCGGACAGACAAAACCTACAATGAG.

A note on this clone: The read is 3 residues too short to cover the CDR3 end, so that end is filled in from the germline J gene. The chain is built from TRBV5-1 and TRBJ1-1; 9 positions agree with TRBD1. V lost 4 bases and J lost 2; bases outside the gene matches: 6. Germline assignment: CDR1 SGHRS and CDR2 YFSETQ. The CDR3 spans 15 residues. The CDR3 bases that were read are TGCGCCAGCAGCGGGACAGGGCCTGGAAACACTGAA. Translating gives CASSGTGPGNTE. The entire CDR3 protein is CASSGTGPGNTEAFF.

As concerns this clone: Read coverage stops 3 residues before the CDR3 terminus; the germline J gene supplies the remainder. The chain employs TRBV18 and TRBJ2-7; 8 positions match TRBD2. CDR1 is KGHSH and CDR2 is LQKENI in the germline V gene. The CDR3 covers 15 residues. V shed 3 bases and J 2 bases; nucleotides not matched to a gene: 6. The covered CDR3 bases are TGTGCCAGCTCACCCCAGACTAGCGACACCTACGAG. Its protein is CASSPQTSDTYE. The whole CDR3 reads CASSPQTSDTYEQYF.

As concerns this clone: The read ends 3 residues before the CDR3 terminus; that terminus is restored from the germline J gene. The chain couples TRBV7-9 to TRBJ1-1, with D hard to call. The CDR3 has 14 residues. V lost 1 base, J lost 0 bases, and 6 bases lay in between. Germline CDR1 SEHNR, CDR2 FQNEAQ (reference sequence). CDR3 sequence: CASSLVRLNTEAFF. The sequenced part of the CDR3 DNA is TGTGCCAGCAGCTTAGTAAGGCTGAACACTGAA. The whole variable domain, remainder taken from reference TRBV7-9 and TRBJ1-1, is DTGVSQNPRHKITKRGQNVTFRCDPISEHNRLYWYRQTLGQGPEFLTYFQNEAQLEKSRLLSDRFSAERPKGSFSTLEIQRTEQGDSAMYLCASSLVRLNTEAFFGQGTRLTVV.

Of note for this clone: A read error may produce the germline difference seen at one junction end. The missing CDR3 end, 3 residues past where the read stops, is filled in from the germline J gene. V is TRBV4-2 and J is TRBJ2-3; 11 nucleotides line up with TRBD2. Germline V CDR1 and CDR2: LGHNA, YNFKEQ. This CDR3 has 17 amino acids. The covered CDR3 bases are TGCGCCAGCAGCCAAGATAGCGGGGGGGGACACACAGATACG. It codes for CASSQDSGGGHTDT. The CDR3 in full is CASSQDSGGGHTDTQYF.

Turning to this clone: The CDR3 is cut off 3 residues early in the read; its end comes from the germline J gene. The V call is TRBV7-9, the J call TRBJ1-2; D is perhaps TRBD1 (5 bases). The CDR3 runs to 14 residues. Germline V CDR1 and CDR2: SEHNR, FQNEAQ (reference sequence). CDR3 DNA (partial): TGTGCCAGCAGCTCCGGGGGAACGTTCAATGAC. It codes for CASSSGGTFND. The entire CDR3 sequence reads CASSSGGTFNDYTF. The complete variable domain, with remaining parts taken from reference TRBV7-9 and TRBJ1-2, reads DTGVSQNPRHKITKRGQNVTFRCDPISEHNRLYWYRQTLGQGPEFLTYFQNEAQLEKSRLLSDRFSAERPKGSFSTLEIQRTEQGDSAMYLCASSSGGTFNDYTFGSGTRLTVV.

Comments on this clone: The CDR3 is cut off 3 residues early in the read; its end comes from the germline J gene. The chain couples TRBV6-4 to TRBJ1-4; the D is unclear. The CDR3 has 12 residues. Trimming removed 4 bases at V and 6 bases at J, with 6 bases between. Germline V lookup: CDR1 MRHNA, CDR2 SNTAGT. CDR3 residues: CASSAKDEKLFF. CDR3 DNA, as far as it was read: TGTGCCAGCAGTGCTAAAGATGAAAAA.

The CDR3: CSARGRDREGLETQYF. The CDR3 DNA, read in part, is TGCAGTGCTAGAGGCCGGGACAGGGAGGGCTTGGAGACC. The J gene is TRBJ2-5, the V gene TRBV20-1; 9 positions agree with TRBD1. The read gets to within 3 residues of the CDR3 end, and the germline J gene fills in the rest. Looked up from germline, CDR1 is DFQATT and CDR2 is SNEGSKA (reference sequence). V lost 1 base, J lost 5 bases, and 11 bases stayed unmatched. The CDR3 has 16 residues.

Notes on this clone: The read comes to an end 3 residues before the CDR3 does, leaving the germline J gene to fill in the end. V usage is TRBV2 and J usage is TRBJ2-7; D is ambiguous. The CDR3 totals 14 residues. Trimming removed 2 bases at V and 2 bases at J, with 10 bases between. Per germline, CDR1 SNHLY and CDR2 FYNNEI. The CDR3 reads CASSEKGFAYEQYF. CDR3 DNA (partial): TGTGCCAGCAGTGAAAAAGGGTTTGCCTACGAG.

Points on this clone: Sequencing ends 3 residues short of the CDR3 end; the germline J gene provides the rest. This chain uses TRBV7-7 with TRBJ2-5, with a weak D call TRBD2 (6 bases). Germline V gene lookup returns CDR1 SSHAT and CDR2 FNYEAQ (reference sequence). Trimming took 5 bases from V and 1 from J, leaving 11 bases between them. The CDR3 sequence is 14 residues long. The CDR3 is CASSLQLAQETQYF. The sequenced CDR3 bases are TGTGCCAGCAGCCTCCAACTAGCCCAAGAGACC.

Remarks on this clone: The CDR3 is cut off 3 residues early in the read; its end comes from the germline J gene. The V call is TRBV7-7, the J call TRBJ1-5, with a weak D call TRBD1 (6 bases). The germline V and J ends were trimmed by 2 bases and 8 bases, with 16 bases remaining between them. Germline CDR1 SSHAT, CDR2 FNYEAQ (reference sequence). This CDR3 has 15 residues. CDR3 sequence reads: CASSLRGGRGEPQHF. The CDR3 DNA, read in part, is TGTGCCAGCAGCTTACGGGGTGGCAGGGGAGAGCCC. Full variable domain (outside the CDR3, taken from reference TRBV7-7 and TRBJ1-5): GAGVSQSPRYKVTKRGQDVTLRCDPISSHATLYWYQQALGQGPEFLTYFNYEAQPDKSGLPSDRFSAERPEGSISTLTIQRTEQRDSAMYRCASSLRGGRGEPQHFGDGTRLSIL.

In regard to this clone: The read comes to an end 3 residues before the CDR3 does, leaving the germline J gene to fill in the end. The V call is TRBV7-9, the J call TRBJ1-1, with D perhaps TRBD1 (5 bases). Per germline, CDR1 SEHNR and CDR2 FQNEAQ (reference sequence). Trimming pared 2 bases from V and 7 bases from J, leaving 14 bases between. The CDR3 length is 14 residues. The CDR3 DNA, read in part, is TGTGCCAGCAGCTTACCCCAGGGAGGGGATGAA. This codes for CASSLPQGGDE. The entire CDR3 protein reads CASSLPQGGDEAFF.

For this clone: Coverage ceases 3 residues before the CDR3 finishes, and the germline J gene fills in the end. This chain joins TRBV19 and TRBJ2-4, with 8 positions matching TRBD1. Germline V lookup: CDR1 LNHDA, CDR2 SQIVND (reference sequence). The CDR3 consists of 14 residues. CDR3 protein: CASGQGNTNYGQYF. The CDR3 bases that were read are TGTGCCAGTGGACAGGGCAACACCAACTATGGT.

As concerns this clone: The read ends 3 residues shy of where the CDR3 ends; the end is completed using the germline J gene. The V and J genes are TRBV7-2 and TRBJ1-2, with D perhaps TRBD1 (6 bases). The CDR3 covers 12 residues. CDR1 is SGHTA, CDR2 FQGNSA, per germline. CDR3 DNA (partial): TGTGCCAGCAGCCAGGACAGTGGAGGC. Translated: CASSQDSGG. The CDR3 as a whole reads CASSQDSGGYTF.

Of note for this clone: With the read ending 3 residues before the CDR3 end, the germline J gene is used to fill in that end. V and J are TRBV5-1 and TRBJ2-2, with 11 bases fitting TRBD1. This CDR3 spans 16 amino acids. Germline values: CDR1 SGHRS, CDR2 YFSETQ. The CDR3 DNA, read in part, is TGCGCCAGCAGCCCAGGAGGGACAGGGGGGAATGAAAAG. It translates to CASSPGGTGGNEK. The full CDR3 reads CASSPGGTGGNEKLFF.

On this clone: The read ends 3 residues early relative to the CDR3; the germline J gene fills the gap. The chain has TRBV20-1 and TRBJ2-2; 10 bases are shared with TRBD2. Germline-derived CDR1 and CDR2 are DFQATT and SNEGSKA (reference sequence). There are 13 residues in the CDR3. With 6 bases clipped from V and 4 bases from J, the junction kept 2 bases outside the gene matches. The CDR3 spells CSARLAGTGELFF. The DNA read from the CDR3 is TGCAGTGCGCGACTAGCGGGCACCGGGGAG.

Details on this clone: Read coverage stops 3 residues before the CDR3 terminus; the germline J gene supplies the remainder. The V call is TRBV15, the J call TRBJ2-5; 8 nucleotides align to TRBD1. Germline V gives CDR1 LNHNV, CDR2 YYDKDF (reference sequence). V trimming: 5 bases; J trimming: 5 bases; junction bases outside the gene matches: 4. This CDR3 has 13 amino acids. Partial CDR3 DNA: TGTGCCACCAGCCCTAGGACAGGGGAGACC. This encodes CATSPRTGET. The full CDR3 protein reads CATSPRTGETQYF.

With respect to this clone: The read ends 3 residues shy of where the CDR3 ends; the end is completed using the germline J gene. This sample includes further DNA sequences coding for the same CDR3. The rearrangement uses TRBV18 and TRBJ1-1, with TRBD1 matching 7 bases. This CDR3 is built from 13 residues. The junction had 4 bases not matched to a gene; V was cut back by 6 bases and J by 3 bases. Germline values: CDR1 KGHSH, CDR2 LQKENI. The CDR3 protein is CASSYTGDTEAFF. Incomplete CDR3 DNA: TGTGCCAGCTCCTACACAGGGGACACTGAA.

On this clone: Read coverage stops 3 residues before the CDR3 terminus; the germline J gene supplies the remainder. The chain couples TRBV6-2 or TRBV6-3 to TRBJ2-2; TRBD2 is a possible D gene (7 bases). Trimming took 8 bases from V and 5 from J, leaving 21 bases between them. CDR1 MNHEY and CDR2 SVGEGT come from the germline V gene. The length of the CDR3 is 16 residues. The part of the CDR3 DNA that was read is TGTGCCAGCGCGGGGCGGGGGCCCTCGGGTACCGGGGAG. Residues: CASAGRGPSGTGE. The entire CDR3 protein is CASAGRGPSGTGELFF.

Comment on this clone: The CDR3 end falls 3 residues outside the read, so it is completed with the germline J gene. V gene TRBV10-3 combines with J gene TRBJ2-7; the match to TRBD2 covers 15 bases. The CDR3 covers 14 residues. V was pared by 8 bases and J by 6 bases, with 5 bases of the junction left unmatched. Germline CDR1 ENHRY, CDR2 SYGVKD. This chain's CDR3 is CAILGTSGGSEQYF. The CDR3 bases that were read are TGTGCCATCCTTGGGACTAGCGGGGGGAGCGAG.

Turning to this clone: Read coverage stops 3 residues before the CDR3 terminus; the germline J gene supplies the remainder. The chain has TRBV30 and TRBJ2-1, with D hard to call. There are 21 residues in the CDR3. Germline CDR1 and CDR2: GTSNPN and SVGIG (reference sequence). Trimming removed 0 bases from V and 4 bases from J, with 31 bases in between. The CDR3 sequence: CAWSVGGYGQELGKIYNEQFF. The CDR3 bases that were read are TGTGCCTGGAGTGTAGGTGGATATGGGCAAGAGCTTGGTAAAATATACAATGAG. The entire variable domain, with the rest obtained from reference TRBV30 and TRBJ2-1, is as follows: SQTIHQWPATLVQPVGSPLSLECTVEGTSNPNLYWYRQAAGRGLQLLFYSVGIGQISSEVPQNLSASRPQDRQFILSSKKLLLSDSGFYLCAWSVGGYGQELGKIYNEQFFGPGTRLTVL.

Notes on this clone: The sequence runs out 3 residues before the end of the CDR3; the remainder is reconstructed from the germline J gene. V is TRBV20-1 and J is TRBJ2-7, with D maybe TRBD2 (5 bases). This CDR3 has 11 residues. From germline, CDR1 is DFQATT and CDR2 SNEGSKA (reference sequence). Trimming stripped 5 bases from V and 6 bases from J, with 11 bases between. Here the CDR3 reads CSAGTSGEQYF. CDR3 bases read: TGCAGTGCTGGCACAAGCGGCGAG.

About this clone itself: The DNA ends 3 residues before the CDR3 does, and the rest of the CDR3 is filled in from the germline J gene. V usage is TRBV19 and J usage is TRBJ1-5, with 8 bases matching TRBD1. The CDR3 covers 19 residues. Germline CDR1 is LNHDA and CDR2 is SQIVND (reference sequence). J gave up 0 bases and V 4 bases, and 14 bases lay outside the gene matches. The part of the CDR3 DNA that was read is TGTGCCAGTAGTAGGTCGCACAGGGGGACAGGTTATAGCAATCAGCCC. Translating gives CASSRSHRGTGYSNQP. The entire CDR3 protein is CASSRSHRGTGYSNQPQHF.

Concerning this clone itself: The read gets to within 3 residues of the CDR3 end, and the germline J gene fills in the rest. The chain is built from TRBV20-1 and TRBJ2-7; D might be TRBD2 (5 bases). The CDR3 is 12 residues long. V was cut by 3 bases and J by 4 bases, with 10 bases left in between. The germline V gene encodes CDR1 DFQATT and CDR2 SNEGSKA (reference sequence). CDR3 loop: CSASKLAYEQYF. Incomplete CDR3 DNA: TGCAGTGCTAGTAAGCTAGCTTACGAG.

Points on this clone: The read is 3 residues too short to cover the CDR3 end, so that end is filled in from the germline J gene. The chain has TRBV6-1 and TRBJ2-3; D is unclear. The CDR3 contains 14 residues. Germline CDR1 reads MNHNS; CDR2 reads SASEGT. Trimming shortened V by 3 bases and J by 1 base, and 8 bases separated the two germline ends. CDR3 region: CASSDFGRTDTQYF. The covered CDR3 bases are TGTGCCAGCAGTGATTTTGGGCGCACAGATACG.

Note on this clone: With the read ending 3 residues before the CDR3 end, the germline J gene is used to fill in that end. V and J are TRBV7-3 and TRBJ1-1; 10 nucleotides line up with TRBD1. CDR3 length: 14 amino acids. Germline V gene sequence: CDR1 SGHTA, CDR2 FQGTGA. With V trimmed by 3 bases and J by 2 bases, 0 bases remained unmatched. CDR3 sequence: CASSLTGGNTEAFF. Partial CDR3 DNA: TGTGCCAGCAGCTTGACAGGGGGCAACACTGAA.